One sample yielded the 18 T cell receptor beta chains listed below, sequenced in a study of T cell repertoires in cytomegalovirus infection. TCRdb passed the reads through MiXCR, listing each CDR3 protein once. The data hold about 460,000 distinct CDR3 sequences, with about 11% observed a single time. Sequencing input: PBMCs. These receptors came from a human donor in good health (CMV status not recorded). Some clones in this sample may be carry-over from other donors' samples.

The chain recombines TRBV18 with TRBJ2-5, with 7 bases aligning to TRBD2. J lost 4 bases, V lost 0 bases, and 8 bases had no gene match. The CDR3 has 16 residues. Germline V gives CDR1 KGHSH, CDR2 LQKENI. The CDR3 bases are TGTGCCAGCTCACCACCGAATCTAGCGGCGAGAGAGACCCAGTACTTC. Translated, it gives CASSPPNLAARETQYF.

The V and J genes are TRBV19 and TRBJ1-1; D ambiguous. The CDR3 totals 11 residues. Germline-derived CDR1 and CDR2 are LNHDA and SQIVND (reference sequence). Deletions cut 2 bases from V and 6 bases from J, with 4 bases between. The CDR3 sequence: CASSIPAEAFF. The CDR3 bases are TGTGCCAGTAGTATACCCGCTGAAGCTTTCTTT.

Ten or more counts support this clonotype. The chain employs TRBV5-6 and TRBJ2-7; 10 positions agree with TRBD2. The V segment lost 4 bases and the J segment 5 bases; nucleotides outside the gene matches: 9. This CDR3 is built from 15 residues. Germline lookup yields CDR1 SGHDT and CDR2 YYEEEE. The CDR3 DNA reads TGTGCCAGCAGCGCTCTAGCGGGAGCGACCAACGAGCAGTACTTC. This codes for CASSALAGATNEQYF.

This clonotype has ten or more counts. This chain uses TRBV2 with TRBJ2-1; 9 nucleotides align to TRBD1. The CDR3 is 15 amino acids. With V trimmed by 6 bases and J by 1 base, 4 bases remained unmatched. CDR1 and CDR2 from the germline V gene are SNHLY and FYNNEI. The CDR3 DNA reads TGTGCCAGCAGGACCGGGACAGGGTCCTACAATGAGCAGTTCTTC. Its translation is CASRTGTGSYNEQFF.

This clonotype was counted at least ten times. This rearrangement joins TRBV5-6 to TRBJ1-1; D ambiguous. CDR1 and CDR2 from the germline V gene are SGHDT and YYEEEE. The V end lost 2 bases, the J end lost 10 bases, and 15 bases lay between the germline ends. CDR3 length: 13 amino acids. The CDR3 reads CASSLDGPGGAFF. The CDR3 nucleotides are TGTGCCAGCAGCTTAGACGGGCCGGGAGGAGCTTTCTTT.

This clonotype was counted only a few times. In nucleotides, the CDR3 is TGCAGTGCCGACAGTAGCAATGAGCAGTTCTTC. It encodes CSADSSNEQFF. V usage is TRBV20-1 and J usage is TRBJ2-1, with D possibly being TRBD1 (5 bases). The CDR3 loop spans 11 amino acids. V was cut by 6 bases and J by 6 bases, with 9 bases left in between. The germline gives CDR1 DFQATT, CDR2 SNEGSKA (reference sequence).

The sample holds many counts of this clonotype. This chain connects TRBV10-3 to TRBJ2-1; 12 bases fit TRBD2. The CDR3 runs 14 residues. V was pared by 7 bases and J by 9 bases, with 7 bases of the junction left unmatched. Germline CDR1 reads ENHRY; CDR2 reads SYGVKD. The CDR3 protein is CAITRLAGDGEQFF. The CDR3 coding sequence is TGTGCCATCACCAGACTAGCGGGAGACGGTGAGCAGTTCTTC.

The chain couples TRBV29-1 to TRBJ2-6; D gene unclear. This CDR3 spans 13 amino acids. The V end lost 6 bases, the J end lost 1 base, and 7 bases lay between the germline ends. Germline assignment: CDR1 SQVTM and CDR2 ANQGSEA. CDR3 amino acids: CSVAGSGANVLTF. The CDR3 coding sequence is TGCAGCGTCGCCGGGTCTGGGGCCAACGTCCTGACTTTC. The whole variable domain, remainder taken from reference TRBV29-1 and TRBJ2-6, is SAVISQKPSRDICQRGTSLTIQCQVDSQVTMMFWYRQQPGQSLTLIATANQGSEATYESGFVIDKFPISRPNLTFSTLTVSNMSPEDSSIYLCSVAGSGANVLTFGAGSRLTVL.

This clonotype was detected many times. This sequence joins TRBV18 and TRBJ2-1, with unresolved D. Trimming pared 3 bases from V and 3 bases from J, leaving 12 bases between. The CDR3 runs 15 residues. CDR1 KGHSH and CDR2 LQKENI come from the germline V gene. Written as DNA, the CDR3 is TGTGCCAGCTCACCCGGAGCAGCTTTCTACAATGAGCAGTTCTTC. It is translated as CASSPGAAFYNEQFF.

This sequence joins TRBV3-1 and TRBJ1-2; 7 positions match TRBD1. The CDR3 spans 15 residues. V shed 1 base, J shed 4 bases, and the junction held 6 bases outside the gene matches. Germline loops: CDR1 LGHDT, CDR2 YNNKEL (reference sequence). CDR3 in DNA: TGTGCCAGCAGCCAAGGAGGGGGCCCGATCTATGGCTACACCTTC. Translated: CASSQGGGPIYGYTF.

This chain uses TRBV20-1 with TRBJ1-2; D remains unclear. In germline, CDR1 is DFQATT, CDR2 SNEGSKA (reference sequence). V lost 6 bases, J lost 4 bases, and 9 bases lay in between. The CDR3 length is 11 residues. The CDR3 loop reads CSATEGYGYTF. CDR3 in DNA: TGCAGTGCCACGGAGGGCTATGGCTACACCTTC.

In this sample, this clonotype turned up many times. The rearrangement joins TRBV7-2 to TRBJ2-1; tentative D call: TRBD2 (5 bases). Between the trimmed V and J ends, which lost 5 bases and 8 bases, there was a span of 16 bases. The length of the CDR3 is 14 residues. Looked up from germline, CDR1 is SGHTA and CDR2 is FQGNSA. CDR3 DNA: TGTGCCAGCAGCGCCGCTAGGGAGTCCCATGAGCAGTTCTTC. Translated, it gives CASSAARESHEQFF.

On this clonotype itself: Its ends do not fully match the called genes, so a read error is possible. The chain joins TRBV29-1 to TRBJ2-1, with 15 bases lining up with TRBD2. CDR1 and CDR2 from the germline V gene are SQVTM and ANQGSEA. This CDR3 is built from 15 residues. The CDR3 region is CSVEIGLAGGNERFF. The CDR3 DNA is TGCAGCGTTGAAATCGGACTAGCGGGAGGGAATGAGCGGTTCTTC.

This chain connects TRBV20-1 to TRBJ2-5; 8 bases are a match to TRBD2. This CDR3 contains 16 residues. The V gene end was trimmed by 0 bases and the J gene end by 1 base; junction bases not matched to a gene: 7. The V gene's germline CDR1 is DFQATT and CDR2 SNEGSKA (reference sequence). CDR3 sequence reads: CSARDLASGFQETQYF. The CDR3 DNA is TGCAGTGCTAGAGATTTGGCTAGCGGGTTCCAAGAGACCCAGTACTTC.

The table lists this clonotype with a few counts. The chain couples TRBV29-1 to TRBJ1-2; D is possibly TRBD1 (5 bases). The CDR3 has 13 amino acids. CDR1 SQVTM and CDR2 ANQGSEA come from the germline V gene. Trimming shortened V by 6 bases and J by 0 bases, and 11 bases separated the two germline ends. CDR3 in amino acids: CSVGTVANYGYTF. The CDR3 nucleotides read TGCAGCGTCGGGACCGTAGCTAACTATGGCTACACCTTC.

The chain employs TRBV28 and TRBJ2-3, with 7 bases that match TRBD2. CDR1 is MDHEN and CDR2 is SYDVKM in the germline V gene. J lost 2 bases, V lost 5 bases, and 4 bases had no gene match. This CDR3 contains 14 residues. In nucleotides, the CDR3 is TGTGCCAGCAGTACAGCGGGGACCACAGATACGCAGTATTTT. Amino acids: CASSTAGTTDTQYF.

This clonotype was detected many times. The V gene is TRBV19, the J gene TRBJ1-1; D unresolved. This CDR3 region has 13 residues. Deletions cut 10 bases from V and 1 base from J, with 13 bases between. Germline V gene data show CDR1 as LNHDA and CDR2 as SQIVND (reference sequence). The CDR3 protein is CATFKPGNTEAFF. In DNA form, the CDR3 reads TGTGCCACATTCAAGCCGGGGAACACTGAAGCTTTCTTT.

The chain combines TRBV12-3 or TRBV12-4 with TRBJ2-7; 10 nucleotides line up with TRBD1. V was clipped by 6 bases and J by 3 bases; unmatched bases: 8. The CDR3 runs 15 residues. In nucleotides, the CDR3 is TGTGCCAGCAGCTGGGACAGGGGCCACAACTACGAGCAGTACTTC. It translates to CASSWDRGHNYEQYF.